The next 7 T cell receptor beta chains were all read from a single sample in a study of T-cell memory formation after mild COVID-19. TCRdb re-derived calls from the 5' RACE reads in MiXCR, one entry per CDR3 protein. The profile shows about 270,000 distinct CDR3 sequences, approximately 15% of them singletons. The sample consisted of PBMCs or a T cell subset sorted from them (not recorded which). These receptors were obtained from a man aged 18 to 29 who had mild COVID-19 (a few samples of this study predate the infection). Cell type and time point are not known.

This clonotype was seen a handful of times. The V and J genes are TRBV5-5 and TRBJ1-2; TRBD1 aligns across 9 bases. With 4 bases clipped from V and 8 bases from J, the junction kept 9 bases outside the gene matches. Germline V gives CDR1 SGHKS, CDR2 YYEKEE (reference sequence). The CDR3 has 14 residues. The DNA of the CDR3 is TGTGCCAGCAGCGCACCGGGACAGGGTCGAGGCTACACCTTC. Translating it yields CASSAPGQGRGYTF.

CDR3 nucleotide sequence: TGTGCCAGCAGCCCCGTAGGGACCTACGAGCAGTACTTC. It is translated as CASSPVGTYEQYF. This chain joins TRBV11-2 and TRBJ2-7; D unresolved. The CDR3 is 13 residues long. The ends were cut back, 5 bases at V and 2 bases at J, with 10 bases in the middle. Germline CDR1 and CDR2: SGHAT and FQNNGV.

The chain has TRBV20-1 and TRBJ2-3; D uncertain. Germline V lookup: CDR1 DFQATT, CDR2 SNEGSKA (reference sequence). CDR3 length equals 14 residues. V shed 5 bases and J shed 4 bases, with 16 bases lying between them. The DNA for the CDR3 is TGCAGTGCTGGTATCTACAGCGCGGCAGATACGCAGTATTTT. Translation gives CSAGIYSAADTQYF.

The sample holds a few counts of this clonotype. CDR3 amino acids: CASSYVAYSGNTIYF. In DNA form, the CDR3 reads TGTGCCAGCAGTTACGTAGCGTACTCTGGAAACACCATATATTTT. The chain is built from TRBV6-6 and TRBJ1-3; no reliable D call. Germline V gives CDR1 MNHNY, CDR2 SVGAGI (reference sequence). Trimming left V 2 bases short and J 0 bases short, with 8 bases between. The CDR3 spans 15 residues.

This clonotype came up a few times. The chain has TRBV7-9 and TRBJ2-4, with TRBD1 matching 7 bases. CDR3 length: 16 amino acids. CDR1 and CDR2 (germline): SEHNR, FQNEAQ (reference sequence). V was pared by 4 bases and J by 1 base, with 7 bases of the junction left unmatched. The CDR3 DNA is TGTGCCAGCAGCTCCACAGGGGCCCTGGCCAAAAACATTCAGTACTTC. Amino acids: CASSSTGALAKNIQYF. The whole variable domain, filled in from reference TRBV7-9 and TRBJ2-4, reads DTGVSQNPRHKITKRGQNVTFRCDPISEHNRLYWYRQTLGQGPEFLTYFQNEAQLEKSRLLSDRFSAERPKGSFSTLEIQRTEQGDSAMYLCASSSTGALAKNIQYFGAGTRLSVL.

This clonotype was detected only a few times. The chain combines TRBV7-2 with TRBJ1-2; weak D call: TRBD1 (6 bases). Trimming took 0 bases from V and 3 from J, leaving 11 bases between them. CDR1 and CDR2 from the germline V gene are SGHTA and FQGNSA. CDR3 length equals 15 residues. In DNA, the CDR3 is TGTGCCAGCAGCTTAGCGGCAGGGGTGGACTATGGCTACACCTTC. Its translation: CASSLAAGVDYGYTF.

The chain recombines TRBV12-3 or TRBV12-4 with TRBJ1-5, with no clear D. V was clipped by 4 bases and J by 5 bases, with 9 bases between them. This CDR3 is 13 amino acids long. The CDR3 loop reads CASSSYRDQPQHF. The CDR3 region has the DNA TGTGCCAGCAGTTCATATCGGGATCAGCCCCAGCATTTT.